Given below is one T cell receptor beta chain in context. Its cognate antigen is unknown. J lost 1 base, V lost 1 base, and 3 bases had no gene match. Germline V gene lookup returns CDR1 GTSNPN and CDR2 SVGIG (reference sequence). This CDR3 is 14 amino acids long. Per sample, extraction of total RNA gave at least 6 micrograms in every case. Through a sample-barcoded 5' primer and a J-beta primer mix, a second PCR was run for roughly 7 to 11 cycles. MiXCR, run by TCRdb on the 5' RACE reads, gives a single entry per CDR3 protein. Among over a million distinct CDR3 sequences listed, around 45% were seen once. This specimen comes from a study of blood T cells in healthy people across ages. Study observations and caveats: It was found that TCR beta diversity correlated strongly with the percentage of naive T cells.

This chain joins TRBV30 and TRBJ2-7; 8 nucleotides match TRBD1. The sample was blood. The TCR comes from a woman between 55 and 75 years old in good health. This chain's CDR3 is CAWSEWTGSYEQYF. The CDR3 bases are TGTGCCTGGAGTGAATGGACAGGGTCCTACGAGCAGTACTTC.